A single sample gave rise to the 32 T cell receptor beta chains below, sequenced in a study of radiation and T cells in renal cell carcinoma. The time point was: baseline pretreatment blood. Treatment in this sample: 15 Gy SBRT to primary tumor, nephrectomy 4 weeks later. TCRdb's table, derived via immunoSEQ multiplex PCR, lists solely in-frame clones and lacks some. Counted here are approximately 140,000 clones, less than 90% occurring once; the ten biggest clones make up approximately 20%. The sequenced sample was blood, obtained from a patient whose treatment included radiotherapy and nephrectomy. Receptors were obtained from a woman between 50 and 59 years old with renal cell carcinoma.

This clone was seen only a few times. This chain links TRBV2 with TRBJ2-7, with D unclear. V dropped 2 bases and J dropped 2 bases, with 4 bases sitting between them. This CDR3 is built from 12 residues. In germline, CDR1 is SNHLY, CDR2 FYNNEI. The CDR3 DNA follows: TGTGCCAGCAGTGAACTGACCTACGAGCAGTACTTC. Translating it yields CASSELTYEQYF.

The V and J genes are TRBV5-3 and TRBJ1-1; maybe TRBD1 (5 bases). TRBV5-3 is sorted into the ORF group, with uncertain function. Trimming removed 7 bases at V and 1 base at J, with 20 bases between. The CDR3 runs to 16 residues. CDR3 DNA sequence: TGTGCCAGACTGGCGCCTTTCAGGGAAGAGAACACTGAAGCTTTCTTT. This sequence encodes CARLAPFREENTEAFF.

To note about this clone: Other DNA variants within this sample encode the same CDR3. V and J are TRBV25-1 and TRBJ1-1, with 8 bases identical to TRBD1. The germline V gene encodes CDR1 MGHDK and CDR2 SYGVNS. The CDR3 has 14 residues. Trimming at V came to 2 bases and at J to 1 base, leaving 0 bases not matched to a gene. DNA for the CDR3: TGTGCCAGCAGTGAAGGACAGGGGAACACTGAAGCTTTCTTT. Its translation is CASSEGQGNTEAFF.

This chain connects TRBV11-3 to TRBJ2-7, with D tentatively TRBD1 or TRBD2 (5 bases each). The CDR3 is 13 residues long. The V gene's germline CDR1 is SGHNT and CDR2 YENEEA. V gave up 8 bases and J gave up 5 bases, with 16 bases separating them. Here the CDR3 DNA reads TGTGCCAGCGGTCTGGGGGAAAATCACGAGCAGTACTTC. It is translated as CASGLGENHEQYF.

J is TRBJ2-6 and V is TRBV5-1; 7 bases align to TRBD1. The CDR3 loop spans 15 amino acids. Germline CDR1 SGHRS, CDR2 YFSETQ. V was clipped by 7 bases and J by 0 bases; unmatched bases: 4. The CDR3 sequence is CASDRDNSGANVLTF. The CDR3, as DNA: TGCGCCAGCGACAGGGACAACTCTGGGGCCAACGTCCTGACTTTC.

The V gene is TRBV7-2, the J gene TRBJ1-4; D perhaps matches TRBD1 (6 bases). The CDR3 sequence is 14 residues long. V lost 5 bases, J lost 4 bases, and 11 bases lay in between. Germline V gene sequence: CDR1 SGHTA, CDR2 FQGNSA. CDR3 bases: TGTGCCAGCAGCGGGAAAGGGGGTAATGAAAAACTGTTTTTT. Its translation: CASSGKGGNEKLFF.

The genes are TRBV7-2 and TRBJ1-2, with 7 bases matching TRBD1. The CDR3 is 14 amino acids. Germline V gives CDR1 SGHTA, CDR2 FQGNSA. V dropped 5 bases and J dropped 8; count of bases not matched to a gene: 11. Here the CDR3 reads CASSVNRGPGGYTF. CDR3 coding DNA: TGTGCCAGCAGCGTAAACAGGGGACCGGGGGGCTACACCTTC.

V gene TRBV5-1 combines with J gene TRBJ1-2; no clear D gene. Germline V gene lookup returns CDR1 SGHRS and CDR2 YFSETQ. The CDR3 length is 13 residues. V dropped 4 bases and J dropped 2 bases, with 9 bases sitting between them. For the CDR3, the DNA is TGCGCCAGCAGCGAAGCGGGAAACTATGGCTACACCTTC. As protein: CASSEAGNYGYTF.

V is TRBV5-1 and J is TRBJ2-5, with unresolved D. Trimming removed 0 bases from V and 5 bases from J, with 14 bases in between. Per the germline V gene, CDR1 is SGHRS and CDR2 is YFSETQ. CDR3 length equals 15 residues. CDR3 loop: CASSLVIGNDETQYF. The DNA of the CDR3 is TGCGCCAGCAGCTTGGTTATAGGGAACGATGAGACCCAGTACTTC.

CDR3 sequence: CASSSSGVGETQYF. The CDR3 bases are TGTGCCAGCAGCTCTTCAGGGGTAGGGGAGACCCAGTACTTC. This rearrangement joins TRBV7-9 to TRBJ2-5; TRBD1 might be the D (6 bases). CDR1 and CDR2 from the germline V gene are SEHNR and FQNEAQ (reference sequence). The CDR3 covers 14 residues. The ends were cut back, 4 bases at V and 5 bases at J, with 14 bases in the middle. Variable domain in full (rest from reference TRBV7-9 and TRBJ2-5): DTGVSQNPRHKITKRGQNVTFRCDPISEHNRLYWYRQTLGQGPEFLTYFQNEAQLEKSRLLSDRFSAERPKGSFSTLEIQRTEQGDSAMYLCASSSSGVGETQYFGPGTRLLVL.

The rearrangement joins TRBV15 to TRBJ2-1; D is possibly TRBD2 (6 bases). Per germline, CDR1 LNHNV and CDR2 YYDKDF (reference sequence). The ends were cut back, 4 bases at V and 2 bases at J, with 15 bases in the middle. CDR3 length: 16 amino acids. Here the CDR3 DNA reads TGTGCCACCAGCAATCTACTAGCTGCCGCCTACAATGAGCAGTTCTTC. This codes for CATSNLLAAAYNEQFF. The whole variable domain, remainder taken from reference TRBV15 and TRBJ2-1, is DAMVIQNPRYQVTQFGKPVTLSCSQTLNHNVMYWYQQKSSQAPKLLFHYYDKDFNNEADTPDNFQSRRPNTSFCFLDIRSPGLGDTAMYLCATSNLLAAAYNEQFFGPGTRLTVL.

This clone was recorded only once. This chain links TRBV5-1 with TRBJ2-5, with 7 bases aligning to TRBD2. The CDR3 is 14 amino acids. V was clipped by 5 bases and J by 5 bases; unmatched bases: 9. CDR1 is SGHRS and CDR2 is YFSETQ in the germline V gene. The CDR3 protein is CASSAGESGETQYF. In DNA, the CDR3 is TGCGCCAGCAGTGCGGGGGAAAGCGGGGAGACCCAGTACTTC.

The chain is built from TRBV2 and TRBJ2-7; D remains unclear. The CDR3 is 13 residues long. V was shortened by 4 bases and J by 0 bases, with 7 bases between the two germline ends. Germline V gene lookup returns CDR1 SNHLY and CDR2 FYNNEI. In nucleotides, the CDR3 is TGTGCCAGCAGTGTAGACGGCTCCTACGAGCAGTACTTC. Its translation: CASSVDGSYEQYF.

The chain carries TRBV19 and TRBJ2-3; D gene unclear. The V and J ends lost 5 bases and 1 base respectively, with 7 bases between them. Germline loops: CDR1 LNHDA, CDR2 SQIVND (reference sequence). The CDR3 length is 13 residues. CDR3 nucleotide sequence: TGTGCCAGTAGTTCGGACCGCACAGATACGCAGTATTTT. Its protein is CASSSDRTDTQYF. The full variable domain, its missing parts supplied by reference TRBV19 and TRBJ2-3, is DGGITQSPKYLFRKEGQNVTLSCEQNLNHDAMYWYRQDPGQGLRLIYYSQIVNDFQKGDIAEGYSVSREKKESFPLTVTSAQKNPTAFYLCASSSDRTDTQYFGPGTRLTVL.

CDR3 nucleotides: TGTGCCAGCAGCCCCCCGACAGATACGCAGTATTTT. Translating it yields CASSPPTDTQYF. V and J are TRBV7-9 and TRBJ2-3; D is undetermined. CDR3 length equals 12 residues. Trimming pared 5 bases from V and 3 bases from J, leaving 6 bases between. Germline values: CDR1 SEHNR, CDR2 FQNEAQ (reference sequence).

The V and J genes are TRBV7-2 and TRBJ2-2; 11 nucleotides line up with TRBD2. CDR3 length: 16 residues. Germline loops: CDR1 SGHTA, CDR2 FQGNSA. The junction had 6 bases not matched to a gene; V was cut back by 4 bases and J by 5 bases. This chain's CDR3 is CASSSSGTSGTGELFF. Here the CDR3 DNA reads TGTGCCAGCAGCTCATCTGGGACTAGCGGAACCGGGGAGCTGTTTTTT.

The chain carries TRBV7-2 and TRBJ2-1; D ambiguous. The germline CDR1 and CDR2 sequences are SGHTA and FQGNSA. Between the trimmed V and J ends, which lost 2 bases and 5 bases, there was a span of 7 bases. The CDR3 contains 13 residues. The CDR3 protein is CASSLHQDNEQFF. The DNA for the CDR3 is TGTGCCAGCAGCTTACACCAAGACAATGAGCAGTTCTTC.

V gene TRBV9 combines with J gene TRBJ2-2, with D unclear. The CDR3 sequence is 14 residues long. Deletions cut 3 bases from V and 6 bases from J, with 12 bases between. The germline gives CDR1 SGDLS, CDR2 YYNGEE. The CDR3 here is CASSGAPWAGELFF. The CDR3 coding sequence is TGTGCCAGCAGCGGAGCCCCCTGGGCCGGGGAGCTGTTTTTT.

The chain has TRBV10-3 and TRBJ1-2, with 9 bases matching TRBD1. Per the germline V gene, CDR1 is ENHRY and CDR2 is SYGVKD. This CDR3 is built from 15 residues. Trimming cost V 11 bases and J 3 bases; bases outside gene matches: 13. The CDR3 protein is CAASDAQGADYGYTF. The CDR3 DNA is TGTGCCGCCTCCGACGCACAGGGGGCGGACTATGGCTACACCTTC.

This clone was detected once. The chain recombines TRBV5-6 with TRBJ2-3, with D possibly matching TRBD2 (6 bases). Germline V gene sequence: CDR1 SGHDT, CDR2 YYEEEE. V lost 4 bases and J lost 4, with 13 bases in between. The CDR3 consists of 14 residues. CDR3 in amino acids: CASSMGLGADTQYF. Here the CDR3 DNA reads TGTGCCAGCAGCATGGGACTCGGCGCAGATACGCAGTATTTT.

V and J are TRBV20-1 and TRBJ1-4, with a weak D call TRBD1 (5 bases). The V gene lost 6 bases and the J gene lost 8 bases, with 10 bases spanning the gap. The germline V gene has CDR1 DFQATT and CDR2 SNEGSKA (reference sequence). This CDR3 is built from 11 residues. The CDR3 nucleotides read TGCAGTGCCGGGGGTAGGGAAAAACTGTTTTTT. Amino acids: CSAGGREKLFF.

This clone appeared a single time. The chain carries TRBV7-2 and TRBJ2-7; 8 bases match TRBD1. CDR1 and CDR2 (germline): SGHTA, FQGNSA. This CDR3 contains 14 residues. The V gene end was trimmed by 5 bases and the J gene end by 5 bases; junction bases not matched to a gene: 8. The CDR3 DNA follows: TGTGCCAGCAGCACCTCGGACAGGGTCCACGAGCAGTACTTC. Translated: CASSTSDRVHEQYF.

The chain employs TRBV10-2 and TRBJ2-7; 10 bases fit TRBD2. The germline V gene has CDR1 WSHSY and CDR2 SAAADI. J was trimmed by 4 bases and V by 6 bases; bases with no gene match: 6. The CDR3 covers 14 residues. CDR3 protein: CASSELAGPYEQYF. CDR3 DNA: TGCGCCAGCAGCGAACTAGCGGGGCCTTACGAGCAGTACTTC.

The CDR3 sequence: CASSVGLAGTDTQYF. CDR3 sequence (DNA): TGTGCCAGCAGCGTGGGACTAGCGGGGACAGATACGCAGTATTTT. The rearrangement uses TRBV7-6 and TRBJ2-3; TRBD2 matches at 13 bases. Germline values: CDR1 SGHVS, CDR2 FNYEAQ. The CDR3 consists of 15 residues. The trim removed 5 bases at V and 3 bases at J, leaving 2 bases unmatched. Supplemented by reference TRBV7-6 and TRBJ2-3, the full variable domain reads GAGVSQSPRYKVTKRGQDVALRCDPISGHVSLYWYRQALGQGPEFLTYFNYEAQQDKSGLPNDRFSAERPEGSISTLTIQRTEQRDSAMYRCASSVGLAGTDTQYFGPGTRLTVL.

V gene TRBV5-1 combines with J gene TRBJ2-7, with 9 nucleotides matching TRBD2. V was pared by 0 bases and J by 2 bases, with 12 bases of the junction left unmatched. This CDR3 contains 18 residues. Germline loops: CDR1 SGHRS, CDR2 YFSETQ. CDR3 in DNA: TGCGCCAGCAGCTTGGGAGTGGGTAGCGGGAGAATACCCTACGAGCAGTACTTC. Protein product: CASSLGVGSGRIPYEQYF.

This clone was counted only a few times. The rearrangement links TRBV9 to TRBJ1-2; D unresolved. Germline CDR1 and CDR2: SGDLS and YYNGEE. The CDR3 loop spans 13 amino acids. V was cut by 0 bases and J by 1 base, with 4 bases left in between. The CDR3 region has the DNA TGTGCCAGCAGCGTAGACGGTAACTATGGCTACACCTTC. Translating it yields CASSVDGNYGYTF.

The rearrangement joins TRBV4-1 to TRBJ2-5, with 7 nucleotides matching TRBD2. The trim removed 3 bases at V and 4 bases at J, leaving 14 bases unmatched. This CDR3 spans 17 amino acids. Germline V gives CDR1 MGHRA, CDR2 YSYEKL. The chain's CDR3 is CASSQGLIGGGPETQYF. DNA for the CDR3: TGCGCCAGCAGCCAGGGGTTAATTGGGGGAGGGCCAGAGACCCAGTACTTC.

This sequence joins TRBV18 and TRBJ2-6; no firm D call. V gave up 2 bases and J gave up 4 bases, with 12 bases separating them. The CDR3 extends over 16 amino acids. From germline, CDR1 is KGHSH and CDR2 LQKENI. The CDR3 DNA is TGTGCCAGCTCACCATCGCTAGGAGCAGGGGCCAACGTCCTGACTTTC. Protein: CASSPSLGAGANVLTF. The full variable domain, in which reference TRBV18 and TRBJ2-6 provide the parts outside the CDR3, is NAGVMQNPRHLVRRRGQEARLRCSPMKGHSHVYWYRQLPEEGLKFMVYLQKENIIDESGMPKERFSAEFPKEGPSILRIQQVVRGDSAAYFCASSPSLGAGANVLTFGAGSRLTVL.

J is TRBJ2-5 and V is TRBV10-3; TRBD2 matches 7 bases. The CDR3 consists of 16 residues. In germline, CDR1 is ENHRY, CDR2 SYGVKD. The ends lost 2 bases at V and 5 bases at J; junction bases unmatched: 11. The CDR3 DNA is TGTGCCATCAGTGAGGCCTCGGGGGGTACCAGGGAGACCCAGTACTTC. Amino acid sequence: CAISEASGGTRETQYF.

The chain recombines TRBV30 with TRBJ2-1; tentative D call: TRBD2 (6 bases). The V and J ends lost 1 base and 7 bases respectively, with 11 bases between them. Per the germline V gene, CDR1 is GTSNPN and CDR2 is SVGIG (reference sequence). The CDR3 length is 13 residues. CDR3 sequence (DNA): TGTGCCTGGAGTGCGGGACTGCCGAATGAGCAGTTCTTC. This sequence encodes CAWSAGLPNEQFF.

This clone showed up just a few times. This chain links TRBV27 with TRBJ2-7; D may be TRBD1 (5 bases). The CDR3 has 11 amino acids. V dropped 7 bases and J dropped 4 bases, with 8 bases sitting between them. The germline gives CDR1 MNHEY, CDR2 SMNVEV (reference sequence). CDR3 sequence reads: CASTQGYEQYF. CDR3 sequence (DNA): TGTGCCAGCACCCAGGGTTACGAGCAGTACTTC.

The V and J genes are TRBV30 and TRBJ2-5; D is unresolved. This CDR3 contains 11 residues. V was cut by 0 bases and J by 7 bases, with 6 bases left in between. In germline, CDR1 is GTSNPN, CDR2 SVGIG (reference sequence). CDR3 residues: CAWSVSVTQYF. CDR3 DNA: TGTGCCTGGAGTGTATCGGTGACCCAGTACTTC.